This T cell receptor (beta chain) was identified during a study of low-dose radiotherapy and immunotherapy resistance in tumors. Turning to the study itself: The fractionation for Cohort 1 was 0.5 Gy per fraction every 2 weeks, totaling 6.5 Gy. Members of Cohort 2 were treated with 1 Gy per fraction every two weeks; their total was 13 Gy over 26 weeks. Intravenous administration to patients comprised nivolumab at 240 mg every two weeks and ipilimumab at 1 mg/kg every six weeks.

This CDR3 is 18 amino acids long. Germline values: CDR1 MDHEN, CDR2 SYDVKM. Trimming removed 4 bases from V and 5 bases from J, with 23 bases in between. Both TCRalpha and TCRbeta chains were reverse transcribed with V-gene-specific primers. The authors amplified TCRs for 20 to 25 PCR cycles with a constant-region primer and a V-primer adapter. In vitro transcription served to amplify the isolated mRNA. TCRdb fed the reads into MiXCR, producing one record per CDR3 protein. This sample carries roughly 95,000 distinct CDR3 sequences, around 20% of them seen once, and the ten largest clones take more than 10%. This clonotype was seen at least ten times. Indicated time point: after trial treatment. Treatment reported: LDRT plus nivolumab, ipilimumab, low-dose cyclophosphamide and aspirin (RACIN trial).

The sequence derives from a female donor with ovarian cancer. Sequences were derived from PBMCs, sampled after low-dose radiotherapy plus immunotherapy. J is TRBJ2-2 and V is TRBV28; the D gene is possibly TRBD1 (6 bases). CDR3 sequence: CASSSTQDSRYGTGELFF. The CDR3, as DNA: TGTGCCAGCAGTTCGACCCAGGACAGTCGGTATGGAACCGGGGAGCTGTTTTTT.